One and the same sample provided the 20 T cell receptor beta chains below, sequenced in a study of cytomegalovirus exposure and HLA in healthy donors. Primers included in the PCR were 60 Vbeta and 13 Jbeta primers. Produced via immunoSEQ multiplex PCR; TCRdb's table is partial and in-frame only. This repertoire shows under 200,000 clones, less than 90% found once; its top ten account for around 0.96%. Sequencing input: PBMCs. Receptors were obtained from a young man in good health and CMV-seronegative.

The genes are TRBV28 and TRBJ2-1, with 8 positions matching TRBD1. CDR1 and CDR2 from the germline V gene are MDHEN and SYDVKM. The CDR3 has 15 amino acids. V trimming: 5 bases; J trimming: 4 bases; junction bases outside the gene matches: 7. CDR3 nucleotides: TGTGCCAGCAGTCTCCCAGGGGGCAGGTACAATGAGCAGTTCTTC. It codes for CASSLPGGRYNEQFF.

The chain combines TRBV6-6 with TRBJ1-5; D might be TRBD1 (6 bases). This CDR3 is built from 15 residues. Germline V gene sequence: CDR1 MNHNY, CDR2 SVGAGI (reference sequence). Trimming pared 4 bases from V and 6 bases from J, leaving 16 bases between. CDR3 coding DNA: TGTGCCAGCAGTTCTGTACAGGGAAGAGGTCAGCCCCAGCATTTT. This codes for CASSSVQGRGQPQHF.

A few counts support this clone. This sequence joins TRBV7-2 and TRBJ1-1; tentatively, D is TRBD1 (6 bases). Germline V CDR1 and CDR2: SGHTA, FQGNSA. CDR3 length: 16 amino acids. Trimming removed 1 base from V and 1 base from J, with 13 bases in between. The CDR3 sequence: CASSLGGTHRNTEAFF. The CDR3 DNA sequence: TGTGCCAGCAGCTTAGGGGGGACACACCGGAACACTGAAGCTTTCTTT.

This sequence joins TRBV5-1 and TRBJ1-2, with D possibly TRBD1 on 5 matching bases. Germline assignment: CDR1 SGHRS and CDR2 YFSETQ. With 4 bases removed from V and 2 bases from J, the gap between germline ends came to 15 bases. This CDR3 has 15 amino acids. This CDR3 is CASSAVADTNYGYTF. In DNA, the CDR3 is TGCGCCAGCAGCGCCGTGGCGGACACAAACTATGGCTACACCTTC.

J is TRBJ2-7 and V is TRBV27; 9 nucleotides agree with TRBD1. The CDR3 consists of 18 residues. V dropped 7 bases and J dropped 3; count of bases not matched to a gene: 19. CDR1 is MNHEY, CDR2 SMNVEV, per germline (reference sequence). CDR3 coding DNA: TGTGCCAGCACTCCTTTCACCCGGTCCGGACAGGGGCACTACGAGCAGTACTTC. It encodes CASTPFTRSGQGHYEQYF.

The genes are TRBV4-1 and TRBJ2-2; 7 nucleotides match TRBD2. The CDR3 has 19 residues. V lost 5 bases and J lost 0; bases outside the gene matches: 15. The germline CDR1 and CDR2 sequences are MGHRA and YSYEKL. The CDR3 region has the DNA TGCGCCAGCAGCGCTCGAGAGGTAGGACTAGTGGCGAACACCGGGGAGCTGTTTTTT. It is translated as CASSAREVGLVANTGELFF.

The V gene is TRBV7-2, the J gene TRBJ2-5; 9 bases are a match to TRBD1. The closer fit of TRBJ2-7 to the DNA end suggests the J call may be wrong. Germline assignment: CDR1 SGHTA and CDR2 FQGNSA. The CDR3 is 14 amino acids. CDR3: CASTPGTGSYEQYF. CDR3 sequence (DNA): TGTGCCAGCACCCCCGGGACAGGGTCCTACGAGCAGTACTTC.

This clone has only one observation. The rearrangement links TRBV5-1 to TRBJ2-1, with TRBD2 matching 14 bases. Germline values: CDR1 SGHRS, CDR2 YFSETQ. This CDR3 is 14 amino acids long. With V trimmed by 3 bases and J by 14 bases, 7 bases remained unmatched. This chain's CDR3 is CASSSLGLAGVKFF. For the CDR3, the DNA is TGCGCCAGCAGCTCCTTGGGACTAGCGGGAGTCAAGTTCTTC.

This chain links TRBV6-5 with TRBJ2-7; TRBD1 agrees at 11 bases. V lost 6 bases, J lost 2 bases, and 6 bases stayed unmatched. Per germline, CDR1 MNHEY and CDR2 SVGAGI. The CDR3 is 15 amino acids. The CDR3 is CASRLGQGATYEQYF. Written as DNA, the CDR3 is TGTGCCAGCAGACTTGGACAGGGGGCTACCTACGAGCAGTACTTC.

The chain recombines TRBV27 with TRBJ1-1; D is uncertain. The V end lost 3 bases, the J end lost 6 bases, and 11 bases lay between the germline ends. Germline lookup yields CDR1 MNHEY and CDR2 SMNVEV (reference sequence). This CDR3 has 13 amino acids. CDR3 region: CASSLGLQSEAFF. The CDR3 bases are TGTGCCAGCAGTTTGGGTCTACAGTCTGAAGCTTTCTTT.

The CDR3 DNA is TGTGCCAGCAGCTTGCCTTCCGATGGCTACACCTTC. It encodes CASSLPSDGYTF. The V gene is TRBV5-4, the J gene TRBJ1-2, with D unresolved. With 1 base removed from V and 6 bases from J, the gap between germline ends came to 7 bases. CDR3 length equals 12 residues. The germline CDR1 and CDR2 sequences are SGHNT and YYREEE (reference sequence). The entire variable domain, with the rest obtained from reference TRBV5-4 and TRBJ1-2, is as follows: ETGVTQSPTHLIKTRGQQVTLRCSSQSGHNTVSWYQQALGQGPQFIFQYYREEENGRGNFPPRFSGLQFPNYSSELNVNALELDDSALYLCASSLPSDGYTFGSGTRLTVV.

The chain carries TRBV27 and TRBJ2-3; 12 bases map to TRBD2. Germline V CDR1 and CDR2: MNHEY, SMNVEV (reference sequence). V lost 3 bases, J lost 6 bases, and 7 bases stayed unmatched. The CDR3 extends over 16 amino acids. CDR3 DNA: TGTGCCAGCAGTTTGCAAGGACTAGCGGGGACGGATACGCAGTATTTT. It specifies CASSLQGLAGTDTQYF.

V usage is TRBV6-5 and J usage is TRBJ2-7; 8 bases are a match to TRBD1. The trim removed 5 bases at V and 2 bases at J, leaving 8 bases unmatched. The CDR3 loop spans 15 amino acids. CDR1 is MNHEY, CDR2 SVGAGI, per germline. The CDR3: CASSKSDRAPYEQYF. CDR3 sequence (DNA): TGTGCCAGCAGTAAATCGGACAGGGCCCCCTACGAGCAGTACTTC.

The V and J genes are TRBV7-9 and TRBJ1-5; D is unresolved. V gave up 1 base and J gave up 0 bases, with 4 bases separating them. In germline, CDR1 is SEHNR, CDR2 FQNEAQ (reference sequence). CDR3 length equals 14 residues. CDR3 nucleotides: TGTGCCAGCAGCTTAGATAGTAGCAATCAGCCCCAGCATTTT. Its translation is CASSLDSSNQPQHF.

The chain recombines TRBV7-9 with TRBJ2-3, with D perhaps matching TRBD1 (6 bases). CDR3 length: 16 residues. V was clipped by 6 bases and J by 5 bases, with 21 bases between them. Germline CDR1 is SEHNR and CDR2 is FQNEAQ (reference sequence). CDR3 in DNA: TGTGCCAGCAGTTACCTTGAGGACAGTGGCGGAGATACGCAGTATTTT. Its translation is CASSYLEDSGGDTQYF.

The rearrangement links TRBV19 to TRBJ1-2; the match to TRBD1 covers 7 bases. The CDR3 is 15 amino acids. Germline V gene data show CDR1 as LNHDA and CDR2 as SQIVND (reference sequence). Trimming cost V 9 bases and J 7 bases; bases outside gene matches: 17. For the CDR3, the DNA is TGTGCCAGCGCCCGAGATACAGGGGTAGTGGGTGGCTACACCTTC. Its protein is CASARDTGVVGGYTF.

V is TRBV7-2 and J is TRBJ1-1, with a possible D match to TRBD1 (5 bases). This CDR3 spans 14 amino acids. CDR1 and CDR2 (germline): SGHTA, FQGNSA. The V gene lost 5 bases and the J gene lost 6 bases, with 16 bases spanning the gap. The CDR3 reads CASSPAGGSAEAFF. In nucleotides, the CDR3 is TGTGCCAGCAGCCCCGCCGGGGGAAGCGCTGAAGCTTTCTTT.

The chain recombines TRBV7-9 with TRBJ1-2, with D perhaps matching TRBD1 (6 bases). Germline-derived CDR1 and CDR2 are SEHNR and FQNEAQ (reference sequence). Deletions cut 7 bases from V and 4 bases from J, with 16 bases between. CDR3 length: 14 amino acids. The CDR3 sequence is CASTRRDRIYGYTF. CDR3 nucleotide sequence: TGTGCCAGCACCCGACGAGACAGGATCTATGGCTACACCTTC.

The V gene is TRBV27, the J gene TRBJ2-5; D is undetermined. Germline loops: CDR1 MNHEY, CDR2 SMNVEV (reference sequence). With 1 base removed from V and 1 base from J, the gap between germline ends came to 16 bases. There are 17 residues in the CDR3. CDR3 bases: TGTGCCAGCAGTTTATTTGGCAGCGAAGTAATCCAAGAGACCCAGTACTTC. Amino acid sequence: CASSLFGSEVIQETQYF.

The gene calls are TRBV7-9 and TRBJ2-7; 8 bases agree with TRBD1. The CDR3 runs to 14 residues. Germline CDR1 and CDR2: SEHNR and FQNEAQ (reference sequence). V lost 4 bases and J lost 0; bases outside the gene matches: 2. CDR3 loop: CASSWGQDSYEQYF. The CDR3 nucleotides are TGTGCCAGCAGCTGGGGACAGGACTCCTACGAGCAGTACTTC.